This T cell receptor (beta chain) was sequenced in a study of siplizumab effects on memory and regulatory T cells. Germline V lookup: CDR1 MNHNS, CDR2 SASEGT. The CDR3 runs 11 residues. The V end lost 10 bases, the J end lost 7 bases, and 10 bases lay between the germline ends. The table came from immunoSEQ multiplex PCR; TCRdb's copy has only in-frame clones and leaves some out. Of 85,000 to 120,000 clones listed, more than 85% are singletons. The chain links TRBV6-1 to TRBJ1-4; D is uncertain. Sequencing used CD4+ T cells sorted from blood. This clonotype was sampled from a human donor in good health. The chain's CDR3 is CAIARFEKLFF. The DNA of the CDR3 is TGTGCCATCGCGCGATTTGAAAAACTGTTTTTT.